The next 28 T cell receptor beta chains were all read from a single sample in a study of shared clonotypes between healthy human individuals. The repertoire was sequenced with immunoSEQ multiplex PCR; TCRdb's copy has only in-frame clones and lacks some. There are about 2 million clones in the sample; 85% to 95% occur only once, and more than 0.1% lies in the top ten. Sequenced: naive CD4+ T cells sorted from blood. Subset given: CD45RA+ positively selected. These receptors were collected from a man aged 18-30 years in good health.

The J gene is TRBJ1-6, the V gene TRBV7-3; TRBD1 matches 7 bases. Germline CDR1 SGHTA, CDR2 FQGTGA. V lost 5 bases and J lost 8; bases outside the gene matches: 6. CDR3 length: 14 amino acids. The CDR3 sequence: CASSNRGKDSPLHF. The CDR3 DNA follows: TGTGCCAGCAGCAACAGGGGTAAGGATTCACCCCTCCACTTT.

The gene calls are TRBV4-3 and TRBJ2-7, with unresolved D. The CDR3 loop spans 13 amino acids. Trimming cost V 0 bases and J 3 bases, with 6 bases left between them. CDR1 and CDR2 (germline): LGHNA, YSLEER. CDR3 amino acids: CASSQEQFYEQYF. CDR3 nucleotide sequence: TGCGCCAGCAGCCAAGAACAGTTCTACGAGCAGTACTTC.

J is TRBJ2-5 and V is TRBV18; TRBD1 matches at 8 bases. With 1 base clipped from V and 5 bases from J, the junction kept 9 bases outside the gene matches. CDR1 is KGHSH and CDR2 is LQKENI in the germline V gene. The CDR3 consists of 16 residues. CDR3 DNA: TGTGCCAGCTCACCACAACCACCAGGGGGCATGGAGACCCAGTACTTC. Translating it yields CASSPQPPGGMETQYF.

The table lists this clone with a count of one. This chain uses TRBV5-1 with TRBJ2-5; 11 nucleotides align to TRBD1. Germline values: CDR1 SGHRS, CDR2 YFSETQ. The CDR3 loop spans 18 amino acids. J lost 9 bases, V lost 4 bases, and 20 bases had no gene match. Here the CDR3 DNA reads TGCGCCAGCAGCCAATCGGCCGGGACAGGGGGTCAACTCCGTGCCCAGTACTTC. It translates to CASSQSAGTGGQLRAQYF.

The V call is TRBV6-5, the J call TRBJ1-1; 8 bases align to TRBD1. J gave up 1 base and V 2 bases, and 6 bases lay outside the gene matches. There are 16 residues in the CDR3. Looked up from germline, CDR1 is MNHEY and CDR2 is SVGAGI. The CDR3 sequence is CASSYTKTGANTEAFF. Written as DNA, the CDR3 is TGTGCCAGCAGTTACACTAAGACAGGGGCGAACACTGAAGCTTTCTTT.

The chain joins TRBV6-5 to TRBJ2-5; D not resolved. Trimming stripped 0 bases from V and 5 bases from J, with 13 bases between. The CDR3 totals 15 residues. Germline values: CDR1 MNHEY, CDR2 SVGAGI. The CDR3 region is CASSYSGQRSETQYF. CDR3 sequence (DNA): TGTGCCAGCAGTTACTCGGGTCAGAGAAGCGAGACCCAGTACTTC.

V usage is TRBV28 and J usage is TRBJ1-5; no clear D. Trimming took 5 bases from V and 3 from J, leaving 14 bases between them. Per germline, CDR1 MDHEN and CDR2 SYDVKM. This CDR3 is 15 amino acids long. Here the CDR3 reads CASSPPQRHNQPQHF. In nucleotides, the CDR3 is TGTGCCAGCAGTCCCCCCCAGCGGCACAATCAGCCCCAGCATTTT.

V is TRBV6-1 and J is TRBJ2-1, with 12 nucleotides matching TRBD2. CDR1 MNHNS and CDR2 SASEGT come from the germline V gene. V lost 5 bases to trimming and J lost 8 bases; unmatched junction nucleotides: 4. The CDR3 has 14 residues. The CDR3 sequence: CASSLAGGQDEQFF. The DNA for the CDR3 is TGTGCCAGCAGTCTAGCGGGAGGGCAGGATGAGCAGTTCTTC.

Written as DNA, the CDR3 is TGTGCCAGCAGCCCTATGCCGTGGCAGGGAAGCGGGGGTAGTAATTCACCCCTCCACTTT. As protein: CASSPMPWQGSGGSNSPLHF. V is TRBV28 and J is TRBJ1-6; TRBD1 might be the D (5 bases). There are 20 residues in the CDR3. CDR1 and CDR2 from the germline V gene are MDHEN and SYDVKM. Trimming stripped 6 bases from V and 6 bases from J, with 30 bases between.

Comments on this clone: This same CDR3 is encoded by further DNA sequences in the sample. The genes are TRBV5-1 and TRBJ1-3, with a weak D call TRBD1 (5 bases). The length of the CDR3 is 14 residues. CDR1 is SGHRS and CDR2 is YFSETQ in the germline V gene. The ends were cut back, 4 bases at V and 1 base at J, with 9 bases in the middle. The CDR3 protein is CASSPGGSGNTIYF. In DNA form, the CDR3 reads TGCGCCAGCAGCCCGGGGGGGTCTGGAAACACCATATATTTT.

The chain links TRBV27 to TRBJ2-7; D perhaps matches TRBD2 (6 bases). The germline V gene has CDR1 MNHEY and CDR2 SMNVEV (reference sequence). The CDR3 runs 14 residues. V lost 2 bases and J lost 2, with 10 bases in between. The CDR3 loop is CASSLTGVTYEQYF. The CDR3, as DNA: TGTGCCAGCAGTTTAACGGGGGTGACCTACGAGCAGTACTTC.

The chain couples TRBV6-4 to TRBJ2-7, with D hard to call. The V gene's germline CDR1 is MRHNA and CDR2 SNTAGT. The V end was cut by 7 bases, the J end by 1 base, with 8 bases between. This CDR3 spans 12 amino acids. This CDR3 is CASNAKSYEQYF. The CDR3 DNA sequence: TGTGCCAGCAACGCGAAATCCTACGAGCAGTACTTC.

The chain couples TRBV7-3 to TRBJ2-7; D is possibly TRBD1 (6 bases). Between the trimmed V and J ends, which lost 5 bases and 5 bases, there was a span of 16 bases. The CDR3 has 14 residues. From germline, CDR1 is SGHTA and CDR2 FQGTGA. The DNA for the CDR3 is TGTGCCAGCAGCAAAACAGGGTACCGTGACGAGCAGTACTTC. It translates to CASSKTGYRDEQYF. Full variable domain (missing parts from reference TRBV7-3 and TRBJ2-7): GAGVSQTPSNKVTEKGKYVELRCDPISGHTALYWYRQSLGQGPEFLIYFQGTGAADDSGLPNDRFFAVRPEGSVSTLKIQRTERGDSAVYLCASSKTGYRDEQYFGPGTRLTVT.

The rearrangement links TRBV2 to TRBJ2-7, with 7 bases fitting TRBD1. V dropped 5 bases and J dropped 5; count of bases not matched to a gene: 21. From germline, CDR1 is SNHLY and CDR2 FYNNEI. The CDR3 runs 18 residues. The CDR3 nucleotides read TGTGCCAGCAGTCTCCACGAGGATTATCTGTACAGGGGCGACGAGCAGTACTTC. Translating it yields CASSLHEDYLYRGDEQYF.

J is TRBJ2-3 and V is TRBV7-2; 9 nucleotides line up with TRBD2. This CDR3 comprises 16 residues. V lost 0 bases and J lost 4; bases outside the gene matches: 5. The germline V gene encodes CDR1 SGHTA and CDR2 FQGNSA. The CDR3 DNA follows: TGTGCCAGCAGCTTAGCTTTGGCGGGAGGGGCAGATACGCAGTATTTT. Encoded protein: CASSLALAGGADTQYF.

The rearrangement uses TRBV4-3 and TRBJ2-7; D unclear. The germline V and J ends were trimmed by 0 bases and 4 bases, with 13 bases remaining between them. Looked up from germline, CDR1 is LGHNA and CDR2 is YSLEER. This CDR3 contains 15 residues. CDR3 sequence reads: CASSQEISMRYEQYF. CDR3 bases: TGCGCCAGCAGCCAAGAGATTAGCATGAGATACGAGCAGTACTTC.

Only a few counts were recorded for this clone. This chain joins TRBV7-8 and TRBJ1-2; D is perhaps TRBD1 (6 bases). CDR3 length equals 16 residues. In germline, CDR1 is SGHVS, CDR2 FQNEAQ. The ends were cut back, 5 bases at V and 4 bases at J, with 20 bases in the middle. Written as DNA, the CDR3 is TGTGCCAGCAGCCCTAACACAGGGATACGCAGCTATGGCTACACCTTC. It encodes CASSPNTGIRSYGYTF.

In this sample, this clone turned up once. CDR3 DNA: TGTGCCAGCAGCGAGAACCGGGGCTCCTACAATGAGCAGTTCTTC. Residues: CASSENRGSYNEQFF. V is TRBV7-9 and J is TRBJ2-1; a weak D match, TRBD2 (5 bases). Germline V gene sequence: CDR1 SEHNR, CDR2 FQNEAQ (reference sequence). V dropped 5 bases and J dropped 0 bases, with 11 bases sitting between them. This CDR3 has 15 residues.

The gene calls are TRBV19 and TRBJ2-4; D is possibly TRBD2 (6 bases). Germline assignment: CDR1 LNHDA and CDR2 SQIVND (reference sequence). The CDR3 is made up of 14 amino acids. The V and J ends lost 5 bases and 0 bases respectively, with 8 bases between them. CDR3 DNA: TGTGCCAGTAGTGTGGGACTAGCCAAAAACATTCAGTACTTC. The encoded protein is CASSVGLAKNIQYF.

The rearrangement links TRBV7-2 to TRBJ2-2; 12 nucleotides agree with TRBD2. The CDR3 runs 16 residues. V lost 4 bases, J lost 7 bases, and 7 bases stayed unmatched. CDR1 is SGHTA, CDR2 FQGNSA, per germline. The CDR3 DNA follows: TGTGCCAGCAGCTCGACTAGCGGGAGCTATGGCGGGGAGCTGTTTTTT. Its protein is CASSSTSGSYGGELFF.

The CDR3, as DNA: TGTGCCAGCGGGAGAGGGGGGGGATACGAGCAGTACTTC. It specifies CASGRGGGYEQYF. This chain joins TRBV6-5 and TRBJ2-7; a weak D match, TRBD2 (7 bases). Germline CDR1 reads MNHEY; CDR2 reads SVGAGI. The CDR3 extends over 13 amino acids. V lost 8 bases and J 4 bases, leaving 15 bases between the germline ends.

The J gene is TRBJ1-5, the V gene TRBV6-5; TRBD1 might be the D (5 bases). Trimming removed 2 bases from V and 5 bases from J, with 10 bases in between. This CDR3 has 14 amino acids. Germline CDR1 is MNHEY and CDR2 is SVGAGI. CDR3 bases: TGTGCCAGCAGTTACGCGCGGGGGGATCAGCCCCAGCATTTT. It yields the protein CASSYARGDQPQHF.

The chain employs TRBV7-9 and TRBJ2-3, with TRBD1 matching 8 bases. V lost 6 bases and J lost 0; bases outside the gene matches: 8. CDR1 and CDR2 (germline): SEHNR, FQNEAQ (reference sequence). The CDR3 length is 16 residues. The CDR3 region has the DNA TGTGCCAGCAGGGACAGGGCCACTTCTAGCACAGATACGCAGTATTTT. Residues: CASRDRATSSTDTQYF.

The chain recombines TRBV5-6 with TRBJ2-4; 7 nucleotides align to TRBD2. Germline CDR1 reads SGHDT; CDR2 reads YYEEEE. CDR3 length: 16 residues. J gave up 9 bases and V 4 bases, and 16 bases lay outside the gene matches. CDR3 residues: CASSSTGTPASGIQYF. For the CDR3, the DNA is TGTGCCAGCAGCAGTACCGGGACCCCAGCTAGCGGCATTCAGTACTTC.

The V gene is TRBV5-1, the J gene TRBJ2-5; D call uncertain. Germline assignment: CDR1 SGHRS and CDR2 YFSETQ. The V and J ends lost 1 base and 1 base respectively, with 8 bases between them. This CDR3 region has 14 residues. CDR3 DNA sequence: TGCGCCAGCAGCTTGTTATACGGCCAAGAGACCCAGTACTTC. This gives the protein CASSLLYGQETQYF.

The CDR3 coding sequence is TGTGCCAGCGTAAGGGACGCCTCCTATAATTCACCCCTCCACTTT. As protein: CASVRDASYNSPLHF. The J gene is TRBJ1-6, the V gene TRBV6-1, with D possibly being TRBD1 (5 bases). There are 15 residues in the CDR3. V lost 8 bases and J 0 bases, leaving 11 bases between the germline ends. The germline V gene has CDR1 MNHNS and CDR2 SASEGT.

CDR3: CASSVQVYEGYTF. The CDR3 DNA reads as TGTGCCAGCAGCGTACAGGTGTATGAGGGCTACACCTTC. The chain joins TRBV5-6 to TRBJ1-2; a possible D gene is TRBD1 (5 bases). Germline loops: CDR1 SGHDT, CDR2 YYEEEE. V lost 4 bases and J lost 8, with 15 bases in between. This CDR3 is built from 13 residues.

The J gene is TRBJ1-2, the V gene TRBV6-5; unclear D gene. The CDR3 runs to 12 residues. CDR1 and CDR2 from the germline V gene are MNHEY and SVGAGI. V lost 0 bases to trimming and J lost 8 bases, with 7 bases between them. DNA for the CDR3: TGTGCCAGCAGTTACTCGAGTACCGGCTACACCTTC. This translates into CASSYSSTGYTF.